A single sample gave rise to the 13 T cell receptor beta chains below, sequenced in a study of blood T cells in healthy people across ages. A second PCR of 7 to 11 cycles used a sample-barcoded 5' primer and a J-beta primer mix. TCRdb analysed the 5' RACE reads with MiXCR anew, one entry per CDR3 protein. The repertoire holds 900,000 to 950,000 distinct CDR3 sequences, 25% to 30% seen once, with 10% in the top ten. These data were also reused for a study on T cells of mothers and their children.

The sequenced sample consisted of blood. The source of these receptors is a woman between 40 and 50 years old in good health.

To note about this clonotype: A clone one base away is much larger, so this may be a read error. The V call is TRBV4-1, the J call TRBJ1-2, with 8 bases that match TRBD1. CDR3 length: 14 residues. The germline V gene encodes CDR1 MGHRA and CDR2 YSYEKL. The CDR3 loop is CAGSQVGDRLGYTF. The DNA of the CDR3 is TGCGCCGGCAGCCAAGTTGGGGACAGGTTGGGCTACACCTTC.

This chain uses TRBV15 with TRBJ2-1, with 7 bases fitting TRBD1. The CDR3 loop spans 16 amino acids. Germline CDR1 and CDR2: LNHNV and YYDKDF (reference sequence). Losses at the gene ends were 2 bases for V and 7 bases for J; bases not matched to a gene: 11. The CDR3 DNA reads as TGTGCCACCAGCAGATCCCGGGACAGTTATGGGAATGAGCAGTTCTTC. As protein: CATSRSRDSYGNEQFF.

Comment on this clonotype: Given a much more abundant clone one base away, this may be a read error. V and J are TRBV12-3 or TRBV12-4 and TRBJ2-7; either TRBD1 or TRBD2 may fit D (5 bases each). This CDR3 region has 15 residues. The V gene lost 3 bases and the J gene lost 7 bases, with 19 bases spanning the gap. CDR3 sequence (DNA): TGTGCCAGCAGTTTGGGGGATGGGGTAGTTTATGAGCAGTACTTC. Translating gives CASSLGDGVVYEQYF.

This chain connects TRBV28 to TRBJ1-2; a weak D match, TRBD1 (6 bases). Germline lookup yields CDR1 MDHEN and CDR2 SYDVKM. Trimming took 5 bases from V and 4 from J, leaving 17 bases between them. This CDR3 contains 15 residues. The CDR3 spells CASSPPGGGRYGYTF. The CDR3 nucleotides read TGTGCCAGCAGTCCCCCCGGGGGGGGGCGCTATGGCTACACCTTC.

V gene TRBV6-5 combines with J gene TRBJ2-7; 10 nucleotides align to TRBD1. J was trimmed by 6 bases and V by 5 bases; bases with no gene match: 4. In germline, CDR1 is MNHEY, CDR2 SVGAGI. The CDR3 is 13 residues long. The CDR3: CASSTTGGLEQYF. CDR3 nucleotide sequence: TGTGCCAGCAGTACGACAGGGGGCCTCGAGCAGTACTTC.

The rearrangement joins TRBV5-6 to TRBJ1-1; D unresolved. Trimming cost V 0 bases and J 8 bases, with 8 bases left between them. The germline gives CDR1 SGHDT, CDR2 YYEEEE. This CDR3 region has 12 residues. CDR3 sequence (DNA): TGTGCCAGCAGCTTGGAACGGATAGAAGCTTTCTTT. Its translation: CASSLERIEAFF.

This clonotype showed up many times. The chain couples TRBV5-5 to TRBJ2-7; D not resolved. The CDR3 is 15 amino acids. CDR1 is SGHKS and CDR2 is YYEKEE in the germline V gene (reference sequence). V lost 0 bases, J lost 5 bases, and 15 bases lay in between. The CDR3 DNA sequence: TGTGCCAGCAGCTTGGATCCCATATCAGTGGACGAGCAGTACTTC. This encodes CASSLDPISVDEQYF.

The CDR3 protein is CASTLQGYEQFF. CDR3 bases: TGTGCCAGCACCTTACAGGGCTATGAGCAGTTCTTC. The chain combines TRBV28 with TRBJ2-1; the D gene is possibly TRBD1 (6 bases). The CDR3 contains 12 residues. Germline loops: CDR1 MDHEN, CDR2 SYDVKM. Trimming cost V 7 bases and J 8 bases, with 12 bases left between them.

The chain links TRBV5-6 to TRBJ2-3; D is ambiguous. Trimming pared 0 bases from V and 0 bases from J, leaving 14 bases between. The CDR3 runs 17 residues. The germline V gene has CDR1 SGHDT and CDR2 YYEEEE. This CDR3 is CASSLALSTSSTDTQYF. The CDR3, as DNA: TGTGCCAGCAGCTTGGCCTTGTCTACCTCTAGCACAGATACGCAGTATTTT. Drawing the rest from reference TRBV5-6 and TRBJ2-3, the complete variable domain is DAGVTQSPTHLIKTRGQQVTLRCSPKSGHDTVSWYQQALGQGPQFIFQYYEEEERQRGNFPDRFSGHQFPNYSSELNVNALLLGDSALYLCASSLALSTSSTDTQYFGPGTRLTVL.

This chain connects TRBV28 to TRBJ2-6; D might be TRBD1 (5 bases). Germline lookup yields CDR1 MDHEN and CDR2 SYDVKM. This CDR3 has 13 residues. Trimming took off 10 bases at V and 4 bases at J, with 11 bases between the two ends. The CDR3 loop reads CAIGVGGANVLTF. The CDR3 DNA reads as TGTGCCATAGGGGTGGGAGGGGCCAACGTCCTGACTTTC. The full variable domain, in which reference TRBV28 and TRBJ2-6 provide the parts outside the CDR3, is DVKVTQSSRYLVKRTGEKVFLECVQDMDHENMFWYRQDPGLGLRLIYFSYDVKMKEKGDIPEGYSVSREKKERFSLILESASTNQTSMYLCAIGVGGANVLTFGAGSRLTVL.

The rearrangement joins TRBV6-6 to TRBJ1-2; unclear D gene. Germline CDR1 is MNHNY and CDR2 is SVGAGI (reference sequence). This CDR3 has 15 amino acids. V gave up 2 bases and J gave up 6 bases, with 16 bases separating them. The CDR3 reads CASSYGEARLDGYTF. The DNA for the CDR3 is TGTGCCAGCAGTTACGGGGAGGCTCGACTAGATGGCTACACCTTC.

The rearrangement uses TRBV2 and TRBJ2-3; TRBD1 matches at 9 bases. Germline values: CDR1 SNHLY, CDR2 FYNNEI. The V segment lost 11 bases and the J segment 4 bases; nucleotides outside the gene matches: 7. This CDR3 is built from 13 residues. CDR3 DNA sequence: TGTGCCCCCAAGGGACAGGGCCCAGATACGCAGTATTTT. Residues: CAPKGQGPDTQYF. The whole variable domain, remainder taken from reference TRBV2 and TRBJ2-3, is EPEVTQTPSHQVTQMGQEVILRCVPISNHLYFYWYRQILGQKVEFLVSFYNNEISEKSEIFDDQFSVERPDGSNFTLKIRSTKLEDSAMYFCAPKGQGPDTQYFGPGTRLTVL.

J is TRBJ2-1 and V is TRBV4-3, with TRBD2 identical over 7 bases. This CDR3 contains 16 residues. Germline V gene data show CDR1 as LGHNA and CDR2 as YSLEER. The trim removed 0 bases at V and 3 bases at J, leaving 5 bases unmatched. CDR3 loop: CASSQDLASGYNEQFF. CDR3 DNA: TGCGCCAGCAGCCAAGATCTGGCTAGCGGCTACAATGAGCAGTTCTTC.